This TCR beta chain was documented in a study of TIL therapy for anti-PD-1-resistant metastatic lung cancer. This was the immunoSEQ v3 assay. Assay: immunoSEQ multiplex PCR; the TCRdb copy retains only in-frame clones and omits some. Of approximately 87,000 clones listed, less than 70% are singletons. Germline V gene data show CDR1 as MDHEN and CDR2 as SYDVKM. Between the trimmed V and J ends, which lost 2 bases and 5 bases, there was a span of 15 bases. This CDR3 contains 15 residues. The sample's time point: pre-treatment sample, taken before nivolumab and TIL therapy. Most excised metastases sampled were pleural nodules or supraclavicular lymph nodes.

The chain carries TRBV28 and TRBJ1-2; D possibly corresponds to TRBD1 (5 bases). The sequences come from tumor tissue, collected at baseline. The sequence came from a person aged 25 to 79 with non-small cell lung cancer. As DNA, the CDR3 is TGTGCCAGCAGTTTAGCCTTCTTTGACAGTTATGGCTACACCTTC. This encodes CASSLAFFDSYGYTF.